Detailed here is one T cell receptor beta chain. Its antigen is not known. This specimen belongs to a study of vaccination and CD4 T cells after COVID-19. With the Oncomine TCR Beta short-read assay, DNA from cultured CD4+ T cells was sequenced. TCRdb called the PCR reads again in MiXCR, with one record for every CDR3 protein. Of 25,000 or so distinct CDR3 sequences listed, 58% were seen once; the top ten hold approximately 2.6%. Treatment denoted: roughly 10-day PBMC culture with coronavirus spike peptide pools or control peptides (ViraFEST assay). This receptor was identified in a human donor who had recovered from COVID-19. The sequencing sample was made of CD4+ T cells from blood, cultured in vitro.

Written as DNA, the CDR3 is TGTGCCAGTAGCGCCGGAATATCCACAAATCAGCCCCAGCATTTT. The encoded protein is CASSAGISTNQPQHF. The chain uses TRBV19 and TRBJ1-5; D is uncertain. Germline lookup yields CDR1 LNHDA and CDR2 SQIVND (reference sequence). This CDR3 has 15 amino acids. V lost 6 bases to trimming and J lost 4 bases, with 16 bases between them. Together with reference TRBV19 and TRBJ1-5, the CDR3 gives the full variable domain: DGGITQSPKYLFRKEGQNVTLSCEQNLNHDAMYWYRQDPGQGLRLIYYSQIVNDFQKGDIAEGYSVSREKKESFPLTVTSAQKNPTAFYLCASSAGISTNQPQHFGDGTRLSIL.